The 27 T cell receptor beta chains below come from one sample, sequenced in a study of T cell changes during pregnancy in multiple sclerosis. Produced via immunoSEQ multiplex PCR; TCRdb's table is partial and in-frame only. The repertoire holds about 40,000 clones, with approximately 91% as singletons. The specimen was CD8+ T cells from peripheral blood mononuclear cells, collected in the first trimester of pregnancy. These receptors were collected from a female donor with multiple sclerosis, enrolled in a pregnancy study.

The chain is built from TRBV19 and TRBJ2-7, with D hard to call. Germline CDR1 is LNHDA and CDR2 is SQIVND (reference sequence). The CDR3 has 14 residues. V dropped 7 bases and J dropped 4 bases, with 17 bases sitting between them. CDR3 sequence: CASKSEASDYEQYF. The CDR3 nucleotides read TGTGCCAGTAAGTCAGAGGCCAGTGATTACGAGCAGTACTTC.

The V gene is TRBV4-1, the J gene TRBJ1-1; TRBD1 matches 10 bases. Looked up from germline, CDR1 is MGHRA and CDR2 is YSYEKL. The V gene end was trimmed by 4 bases and the J gene end by 2 bases; junction bases not matched to a gene: 7. The CDR3 covers 16 residues. CDR3 sequence reads: CASSPWTGGANTEAFF. The CDR3, as DNA: TGCGCCAGCAGCCCATGGACAGGGGGAGCAAACACTGAAGCTTTCTTT.

V usage is TRBV5-6 and J usage is TRBJ2-7; D possibly corresponds to TRBD1 (6 bases). Trimming removed 3 bases from V and 2 bases from J, with 15 bases in between. Germline V gene lookup returns CDR1 SGHDT and CDR2 YYEEEE. The CDR3 contains 15 residues. This chain's CDR3 is CASSSDRLTPYEQYF. The CDR3 DNA sequence: TGTGCCAGCAGCTCGGACAGACTCACTCCCTACGAGCAGTACTTC. The whole variable domain, remainder taken from reference TRBV5-6 and TRBJ2-7, is DAGVTQSPTHLIKTRGQQVTLRCSPKSGHDTVSWYQQALGQGPQFIFQYYEEEERQRGNFPDRFSGHQFPNYSSELNVNALLLGDSALYLCASSSDRLTPYEQYFGPGTRLTVT.

The chain carries TRBV6-4 and TRBJ2-3, with 9 bases identical to TRBD2. The CDR3 contains 16 residues. The ends lost 0 bases at V and 3 bases at J; junction bases unmatched: 4. Germline V gene lookup returns CDR1 MRHNA and CDR2 SNTAGT. In nucleotides, the CDR3 is TGTGCCAGCAGTGACTCCGGCGGGGGGGGGACAGATACGCAGTATTTT. Its protein is CASSDSGGGGTDTQYF.

The genes are TRBV4-1 and TRBJ2-1; TRBD1 agrees at 12 bases. The CDR3 covers 17 residues. After removal of 4 bases from V and 7 bases from J, the junction contained 11 bases not matched to a gene. Germline CDR1 MGHRA, CDR2 YSYEKL. The DNA of the CDR3 is TGCGCCAGCAGCCCAAACCCGGGACAGGGGGCAAGTAATGAGCAGTTCTTC. Translated: CASSPNPGQGASNEQFF.

This clone is labeled as medium-sized. V is TRBV6-4 and J is TRBJ1-2; 12 bases agree with TRBD1. The germline gives CDR1 MRHNA, CDR2 SNTAGT. The CDR3 extends over 17 amino acids. V lost 6 bases and J lost 4; bases outside the gene matches: 12. The CDR3 coding sequence is TGTGCCAGCAGCGATTCGTCCGGGACAGGGGGCCTCTATGGCTACACCTTC. It is translated as CASSDSSGTGGLYGYTF.

The chain has TRBV7-2 and TRBJ2-5; D unclear. Trimming removed 5 bases from V and 0 bases from J, with 7 bases in between. Germline CDR1 SGHTA, CDR2 FQGNSA. This CDR3 is 13 amino acids long. The chain's CDR3 is CASSPTNQETQYF. In nucleotides, the CDR3 is TGTGCCAGCAGCCCCACAAACCAAGAGACCCAGTACTTC.

This clone appeared a few times. CDR3 amino acids: CASRGLAGGTDTQYF. In nucleotides, the CDR3 is TGTGCCAGCCGTGGACTAGCGGGGGGCACAGATACGCAGTATTTT. The rearrangement links TRBV27 to TRBJ2-3, with 13 bases aligning to TRBD2. From germline, CDR1 is MNHEY and CDR2 SMNVEV (reference sequence). The CDR3 spans 15 residues. V lost 8 bases to trimming and J lost 1 base; unmatched junction nucleotides: 3.

The chain employs TRBV11-2 and TRBJ2-2; tentative D call: TRBD2 (6 bases). V lost 6 bases to trimming and J lost 3 bases, with 17 bases between them. The germline CDR1 and CDR2 sequences are SGHAT and FQNNGV. The CDR3 spans 16 residues. CDR3 nucleotide sequence: TGTGCCAGCAGGGGGGACTCCCGGGGTTACACCGGGGAGCTGTTTTTT. Its translation: CASRGDSRGYTGELFF.

The CDR3 nucleotides read TGCAGCGTCCAGGGACAGGTGGTTGACACTGAAGCTTTCTTT. Amino acids: CSVQGQVVDTEAFF. The chain couples TRBV29-1 to TRBJ1-1; 8 positions agree with TRBD1. Germline V lookup: CDR1 SQVTM, CDR2 ANQGSEA. This CDR3 has 14 amino acids. Trimming took 6 bases from V and 3 from J; bases not matched to a gene: 9. Filled out from reference TRBV29-1 and TRBJ1-1, the complete variable domain reads SAVISQKPSRDICQRGTSLTIQCQVDSQVTMMFWYRQQPGQSLTLIATANQGSEATYESGFVIDKFPISRPNLTFSTLTVSNMSPEDSSIYLCSVQGQVVDTEAFFGQGTRLTVV.

The rearrangement links TRBV9 to TRBJ1-5; D gene uncertain. CDR3 length: 15 amino acids. Trimming removed 0 bases at V and 4 bases at J, with 11 bases between. Germline CDR1 and CDR2: SGDLS and YYNGEE. Here the CDR3 reads CASSVGGGPNQPQHF. In DNA form, the CDR3 reads TGTGCCAGCAGCGTAGGAGGAGGGCCAAATCAGCCCCAGCATTTT.

The chain uses TRBV7-7 and TRBJ2-7; weak D call: TRBD1 (6 bases). V lost 1 base to trimming and J lost 3 bases, with 13 bases between them. Germline values: CDR1 SSHAT, CDR2 FNYEAQ (reference sequence). The CDR3 covers 15 residues. The CDR3 loop is CASSLEQGSFYEQYF. The CDR3 nucleotides are TGTGCCAGCAGCTTAGAACAGGGAAGTTTCTACGAGCAGTACTTC. The full variable domain, rest sourced from reference TRBV7-7 and TRBJ2-7, is GAGVSQSPRYKVTKRGQDVTLRCDPISSHATLYWYQQALGQGPEFLTYFNYEAQPDKSGLPSDRFSAERPEGSISTLTIQRTEQRDSAMYRCASSLEQGSFYEQYFGPGTRLTVT.

The chain recombines TRBV19 with TRBJ1-1; maybe TRBD1 (6 bases). Germline CDR1 reads LNHDA; CDR2 reads SQIVND (reference sequence). Between the trimmed V and J ends, which lost 3 bases and 6 bases, there was a span of 14 bases. The CDR3 length is 14 residues. For the CDR3, the DNA is TGTGCCAGTAGTATGACCGGGACAATAGCTGAAGCTTTCTTT. This encodes CASSMTGTIAEAFF.

This clone was seen more than once but under ten times. This chain links TRBV18 with TRBJ1-1, with TRBD1 identical over 9 bases. CDR3 length equals 17 residues. Germline lookup yields CDR1 KGHSH and CDR2 LQKENI. Losses at the gene ends were 2 bases for V and 1 base for J; bases not matched to a gene: 8. In DNA, the CDR3 is TGTGCCAGCTCACCAGGTCCCGGGACAGGGCCGAACACTGAAGCTTTCTTT. It yields the protein CASSPGPGTGPNTEAFF.

In nucleotides, the CDR3 is TGTGCCAGCAGCGAAATACAGGGGGATCAGCAGTTCTTC. Its translation: CASSEIQGDQQFF. The V call is TRBV9, the J call TRBJ2-1; 8 bases align to TRBD1. The V gene's germline CDR1 is SGDLS and CDR2 YYNGEE. The CDR3 contains 13 residues. V was clipped by 3 bases and J by 11 bases; unmatched bases: 7.

The rearrangement uses TRBV9 and TRBJ2-1; 13 bases map to TRBD2. The CDR3 has 17 residues. Germline V CDR1 and CDR2: SGDLS, YYNGEE. The V segment lost 3 bases and the J segment 1 base; nucleotides outside the gene matches: 4. The CDR3 region has the DNA TGTGCCAGCAGCGCTTCACTAGCGGGGGGGTCCTACAATGAGCAGTTCTTC. Amino acid sequence: CASSASLAGGSYNEQFF.

This clone has a handful of counts. V usage is TRBV4-1 and J usage is TRBJ1-1, with TRBD1 matching over 9 bases. In germline, CDR1 is MGHRA, CDR2 YSYEKL. J lost 5 bases, V lost 3 bases, and 7 bases had no gene match. The CDR3 loop spans 15 amino acids. CDR3 bases: TGCGCCAGCAGCCAGGTTACAGGGGGCGAGACTGAAGCTTTCTTT. The encoded protein is CASSQVTGGETEAFF.

V is TRBV10-2 and J is TRBJ1-1; D is ambiguous. V was clipped by 8 bases and J by 6 bases, with 22 bases between them. CDR3 length: 15 residues. Germline-derived CDR1 and CDR2 are WSHSY and SAAADI. The CDR3 is CASSLLRELSSEAFF. CDR3 bases: TGCGCCAGCTCCCTCCTCCGGGAACTCTCGTCTGAAGCTTTCTTT.

The CDR3 loop is CASSPGQVQSNEQYF. The CDR3 nucleotides are TGTGCCAGCAGCCCGGGACAGGTGCAGTCCAACGAGCAGTACTTC. This chain links TRBV4-2 with TRBJ2-7, with TRBD1 identical over 8 bases. The J segment lost 5 bases and the V segment lost 4 bases, leaving 10 bases of the junction unmatched. The V gene's germline CDR1 is LGHNA and CDR2 YNFKEQ. The CDR3 length is 15 residues.

The chain employs TRBV9 and TRBJ2-7, with 11 bases fitting TRBD2. The CDR3 totals 16 residues. The V segment lost 4 bases and the J segment 3 bases; nucleotides outside the gene matches: 9. Germline-derived CDR1 and CDR2 are SGDLS and YYNGEE. Here the CDR3 reads CASSPSPGTSGYEQYF. CDR3 DNA: TGTGCCAGCAGCCCGTCGCCGGGGACTAGCGGCTACGAGCAGTACTTC.

The CDR3 nucleotides are TGTGCCATCAGTAATACTAGGGAGGTTTACAATGAGCAGTTCTTC. This codes for CAISNTREVYNEQFF. V and J are TRBV10-3 and TRBJ2-1; a weak D match, TRBD2 (6 bases). CDR3 size: 15 residues. Looked up from germline, CDR1 is ENHRY and CDR2 is SYGVKD. Trimming pared 5 bases from V and 4 bases from J, leaving 15 bases between.

The chain has TRBV27 and TRBJ1-4; 10 bases match TRBD1. Germline CDR1 and CDR2: MNHEY and SMNVEV (reference sequence). The CDR3 length is 14 residues. J gave up 8 bases and V 5 bases, and 5 bases lay outside the gene matches. CDR3 bases: TGTGCCAGCAGTCCCGACAGGGGGCGGGAAAAACTGTTTTTT. It encodes CASSPDRGREKLFF. Combining the CDR3 with reference TRBV27 and TRBJ1-4 gives the whole variable domain EAQVTQNPRYLITVTGKKLTVTCSQNMNHEYMSWYRQDPGLGLRQIYYSMNVEVTDKGDVPEGYKVSRKEKRNFPLILESPSPNQTSLYFCASSPDRGREKLFFGSGTQLSVL.

The chain joins TRBV9 to TRBJ2-3; D is perhaps TRBD2 (7 bases). CDR1 and CDR2 from the germline V gene are SGDLS and YYNGEE. V lost 0 bases and J lost 6, with 11 bases in between. The CDR3 runs 14 residues. CDR3 in DNA: TGTGCCAGCAGCGTAGAGGGGGGGGCTGATACGCAGTATTTT. Translation gives CASSVEGGADTQYF.

The chain has TRBV13 and TRBJ2-4, with D possibly TRBD2 on 7 matching bases. Trimming pared 5 bases from V and 4 bases from J, leaving 15 bases between. There are 15 residues in the CDR3. Germline V gene data show CDR1 as PRHDT and CDR2 as FYEKMQ (reference sequence). CDR3 DNA: TGTGCCAGCAGCACCGGAGGGGGGGGTAAAAACATTCAGTACTTC. Amino acid sequence: CASSTGGGGKNIQYF.

This CDR3 is CASSWRGEDQPQHF. The CDR3 DNA sequence: TGTGCCAGCAGTTGGCGGGGGGAGGATCAGCCCCAGCATTTT. This chain connects TRBV27 to TRBJ1-5, with D perhaps TRBD1 (5 bases). This CDR3 spans 14 amino acids. Looked up from germline, CDR1 is MNHEY and CDR2 is SMNVEV (reference sequence). With 4 bases removed from V and 5 bases from J, the gap between germline ends came to 12 bases.

V usage is TRBV4-3 and J usage is TRBJ1-2; 9 nucleotides agree with TRBD1. CDR3 length equals 15 residues. V lost 2 bases and J lost 8; bases outside the gene matches: 9. Germline loops: CDR1 LGHNA, CDR2 YSLEER. CDR3 bases: TGCGCCAGCAGCCAAACAGACAGGGGGTTTGGGGGCTACACCTTC. This codes for CASSQTDRGFGGYTF.

This chain joins TRBV4-3 and TRBJ2-7; D is uncertain. The CDR3 totals 14 residues. V lost 1 base to trimming and J lost 2 bases, with 9 bases between them. The germline CDR1 and CDR2 sequences are LGHNA and YSLEER. CDR3 amino acids: CASSQGLSPYEQYF. The CDR3 region has the DNA TGCGCCAGCAGCCAAGGACTTTCTCCCTACGAGCAGTACTTC.